The 23 T cell receptor beta chains given below trace back to one sample, sequenced in a study of T cell repertoires in cytomegalovirus infection. These TCRs are of unknown antigen specificity. TCRdb analysed the reads with MiXCR anew, one entry per CDR3 protein. The sample includes around 900,000 distinct CDR3 sequences, around 30% of them seen just once. This specimen was cultured CD8+ T cells from PBMCs, taken from culture after CMV antigen stimulation. Source of these receptors: a human donor in good health (CMV status not recorded). Some clones in this sample may be carry-over from other donors' samples.

The chain combines TRBV5-1 with TRBJ1-2; D gene unclear. The CDR3 has 15 amino acids. Looked up from germline, CDR1 is SGHRS and CDR2 is YFSETQ. The ends were cut back, 0 bases at V and 4 bases at J, with 13 bases in the middle. Written as DNA, the CDR3 is TGCGCCAGCAGCTTGGAACCGACGCTTGTCTATGGCTACACCTTC. The encoded protein is CASSLEPTLVYGYTF.

This rearrangement joins TRBV28 to TRBJ2-5; tentatively, D is TRBD2 (6 bases). CDR1 and CDR2 from the germline V gene are MDHEN and SYDVKM. This CDR3 is 14 amino acids long. V lost 7 bases and J 5 bases, leaving 17 bases between the germline ends. In DNA form, the CDR3 reads TGTGCCAGCAATCTGTTCGGAGGGAGGGAGACCCAGTACTTC. It translates to CASNLFGGRETQYF. Supplemented by reference TRBV28 and TRBJ2-5, the full variable domain reads DVKVTQSSRYLVKRTGEKVFLECVQDMDHENMFWYRQDPGLGLRLIYFSYDVKMKEKGDIPEGYSVSREKKERFSLILESASTNQTSMYLCASNLFGGRETQYFGPGTRLLVL.

This clonotype came up a few times. V is TRBV6-5 and J is TRBJ2-2, with TRBD1 as a possible D gene (6 bases). The CDR3 is 15 residues long. CDR1 and CDR2 (germline): MNHEY, SVGAGI. V was shortened by 5 bases and J by 4 bases, with 14 bases between the two germline ends. CDR3 sequence reads: CASSGPGTRTGELFF. As DNA, the CDR3 is TGTGCCAGCAGTGGGCCCGGGACACGCACCGGGGAGCTGTTTTTT.

This clonotype was seen ten or more times. This sequence joins TRBV7-2 and TRBJ2-5, with TRBD1 as a possible D gene (5 bases). V was trimmed by 1 base and J by 4 bases, leaving 13 bases between them. The CDR3 runs to 15 residues. Germline V gives CDR1 SGHTA, CDR2 FQGNSA. The CDR3 reads CASSLETAVGETQYF. The CDR3 nucleotides are TGTGCCAGCAGCTTAGAGACAGCCGTGGGAGAGACCCAGTACTTC.

The chain links TRBV6-5 to TRBJ2-4; D unresolved. Per germline, CDR1 MNHEY and CDR2 SVGAGI. The V gene lost 3 bases and the J gene lost 7 bases, with 13 bases spanning the gap. The CDR3 is made up of 14 amino acids. CDR3 protein: CASSYSDDSNIQYF. In DNA, the CDR3 is TGTGCCAGCAGTTATTCCGACGATTCCAACATTCAGTACTTC.

The chain uses TRBV19 and TRBJ1-5; no firm D call. The CDR3 spans 14 residues. In germline, CDR1 is LNHDA, CDR2 SQIVND (reference sequence). Trimming pared 2 bases from V and 3 bases from J, leaving 8 bases between. The CDR3 bases are TGTGCCAGTAGTATACAAGGGAACAATCAGCCCCAGCATTTT. It translates to CASSIQGNNQPQHF.

This clonotype occurred a few times. This chain links TRBV6-2 or TRBV6-3 with TRBJ1-5; a possible D gene is TRBD1 (5 bases). This CDR3 comprises 14 residues. Trimming took off 4 bases at V and 10 bases at J, with 17 bases between the two ends. Looked up from germline, CDR1 is MNHEY and CDR2 is SVGEGT. In DNA form, the CDR3 reads TGTGCCAGCAGTTCCGGGGGACTTTTCAGTCCCCAGCATTTT. As protein: CASSSGGLFSPQHF.

The table lists this clonotype with a few counts. Here the CDR3 reads CASWENTEAFF. CDR3 nucleotides: TGTGCCAGCTGGGAGAACACTGAAGCTTTCTTT. This sequence joins TRBV6-2 or TRBV6-3 and TRBJ1-1; D gene unclear. Germline loops: CDR1 MNHEY, CDR2 SVGEGT. The length of the CDR3 is 11 residues. V lost 8 bases, J lost 1 base, and 5 bases lay in between.

This clonotype was counted between two and nine times. The rearrangement joins TRBV7-2 to TRBJ2-7, with D unresolved. CDR1 SGHTA and CDR2 FQGNSA come from the germline V gene. There are 14 residues in the CDR3. Trimming cost V 1 base and J 2 bases, with 9 bases left between them. CDR3 nucleotides: TGTGCCAGCAGCTTAGGGCTTTCAGCCTACGAGCAGTACGTC. Amino acids: CASSLGLSAYEQYV.

This clonotype was detected ten times or more. The gene calls are TRBV7-9 and TRBJ1-1; D perhaps matches TRBD1 (6 bases). CDR1 SEHNR and CDR2 FQNEAQ come from the germline V gene (reference sequence). Trimming left V 5 bases short and J 3 bases short, with 10 bases between. The CDR3 is 13 amino acids. In nucleotides, the CDR3 is TGTGCCAGCAGCCTGCCAGGGGACACTGAAGCTTTCTTT. Encoded protein: CASSLPGDTEAFF.

The chain joins TRBV6-1 to TRBJ2-7, with 7 bases aligning to TRBD1. The germline V gene has CDR1 MNHNS and CDR2 SASEGT. V was pared by 9 bases and J by 7 bases, with 21 bases of the junction left unmatched. The CDR3 covers 16 residues. The CDR3 loop reads CASRPEGALSRYEQYF. CDR3 DNA: TGTGCCAGTCGGCCTGAGGGGGCCTTAAGCCGTTATGAGCAGTACTTC.

This clonotype was counted only a few times. The rearrangement links TRBV6-1 to TRBJ1-1; TRBD1 aligns across 7 bases. The CDR3 has 14 amino acids. After removal of 11 bases from V and 6 bases from J, the junction contained 15 bases not matched to a gene. CDR1 is MNHNS and CDR2 is SASEGT in the germline V gene. This CDR3 is CAAADRVIRAEAFF. CDR3 nucleotide sequence: TGTGCCGCCGCCGACAGGGTCATTCGCGCTGAAGCTTTCTTT.

The rearrangement uses TRBV7-2 and TRBJ2-1; D not resolved. The CDR3 length is 12 residues. V gave up 11 bases and J gave up 2 bases, with 10 bases separating them. The V gene's germline CDR1 is SGHTA and CDR2 FQGNSA. In nucleotides, the CDR3 is TGTGCCGCTTCTGGGACCTACAATGAGCAGTTCTTC. This sequence encodes CAASGTYNEQFF.

For this clonotype: One junction end disagrees with the germline gene, perhaps due to a read error. This rearrangement joins TRBV10-1 to TRBJ2-3; 7 bases align to TRBD1. This CDR3 has 14 residues. CDR1 WNHNN and CDR2 SYGVQD come from the germline V gene (reference sequence). The CDR3 here is CTSSDGQVVDTQYF. The CDR3 DNA reads as TGCACCAGCAGTGATGGACAGGTCGTAGATACGCAGTATTTT.

This clonotype came up a few times. The genes are TRBV5-1 and TRBJ2-7; D unclear. The germline gives CDR1 SGHRS, CDR2 YFSETQ. This CDR3 spans 12 amino acids. V dropped 0 bases and J dropped 7 bases, with 8 bases sitting between them. In DNA, the CDR3 is TGCGCCAGCAGCTTGGCGTCCATGGAGCAGTACTTC. Protein product: CASSLASMEQYF. The entire variable domain, with the rest obtained from reference TRBV5-1 and TRBJ2-7, is as follows: KAGVTQTPRYLIKTRGQQVTLSCSPISGHRSVSWYQQTPGQGLQFLFEYFSETQRNKGNFPGRFSGRQFSNSRSEMNVSTLELGDSALYLCASSLASMEQYFGPGTRLTVT.

The gene calls are TRBV2 and TRBJ1-1; 11 bases fit TRBD1. This CDR3 is 11 amino acids long. CDR1 and CDR2 from the germline V gene are SNHLY and FYNNEI. The trim removed 6 bases at V and 9 bases at J, leaving 0 bases unmatched. The CDR3 loop is CASRDRGQAFF. Here the CDR3 DNA reads TGTGCCAGCAGGGACAGGGGGCAAGCTTTCTTT. The entire variable domain, with the rest obtained from reference TRBV2 and TRBJ1-1, is as follows: EPEVTQTPSHQVTQMGQEVILRCVPISNHLYFYWYRQILGQKVEFLVSFYNNEISEKSEIFDDQFSVERPDGSNFTLKIRSTKLEDSAMYFCASRDRGQAFFGQGTRLTVV.

This clonotype was counted at least ten times. This sequence joins TRBV7-2 and TRBJ1-2; a weak D match, TRBD1 (5 bases). Germline V lookup: CDR1 SGHTA, CDR2 FQGNSA. The CDR3 length is 16 residues. With 8 bases removed from V and 4 bases from J, the gap between germline ends came to 23 bases. The CDR3 spells CASSKTGGANFYGYTF. The CDR3 DNA reads as TGTGCCAGCTCGAAAACCGGGGGAGCAAATTTCTATGGCTACACCTTC.

This clonotype came up a few times. V gene TRBV28 combines with J gene TRBJ1-5; 11 nucleotides line up with TRBD1. The V and J ends lost 0 bases and 5 bases, in that order; junction bases with no gene match: 3. CDR3 length: 16 residues. CDR1 and CDR2 from the germline V gene are MDHEN and SYDVKM. CDR3 region: CASSLWDRGRDQPQHF. The CDR3 nucleotides are TGTGCCAGCAGTTTATGGGACAGGGGGCGCGATCAGCCCCAGCATTTT.

At least ten counts were recorded for this clonotype. The chain uses TRBV4-2 and TRBJ2-6; D is uncertain. This CDR3 has 15 amino acids. Trimming cost V 0 bases and J 0 bases, with 3 bases left between them. Germline CDR1 LGHNA, CDR2 YNFKEQ. The CDR3 sequence: CASSQDSSGANVLTF. CDR3 in DNA: TGTGCCAGCAGCCAAGACAGCTCTGGGGCCAACGTCCTGACTTTC.

This clonotype was observed many times. J is TRBJ1-1 and V is TRBV7-2; possible D gene TRBD1, 5 bases. From germline, CDR1 is SGHTA and CDR2 FQGNSA. This CDR3 has 14 residues. The ends were cut back, 5 bases at V and 4 bases at J, with 14 bases in the middle. CDR3 bases: TGTGCCAGCAGCCCCCTCTGGGGGGTCACTGAAGCTTTCTTT. It translates to CASSPLWGVTEAFF.

This clonotype occurred a few times. The chain couples TRBV28 to TRBJ1-5; D might be TRBD1 (5 bases). Germline CDR1 is MDHEN and CDR2 is SYDVKM. V lost 1 base and J lost 3, with 10 bases in between. CDR3 size: 15 residues. CDR3 amino acids: CASSLYVGVNQPQHF. Written as DNA, the CDR3 is TGTGCCAGCAGTTTATACGTGGGGGTCAATCAGCCCCAGCATTTT.

The gene calls are TRBV4-2 and TRBJ2-2, with D maybe TRBD1 (6 bases). The CDR3 spans 18 residues. Germline V lookup: CDR1 LGHNA, CDR2 YNFKEQ. Deletions cut 1 base from V and 4 bases from J, with 19 bases between. CDR3 protein: CASSQGHQWGRVTGELFF. CDR3 sequence (DNA): TGTGCCAGCAGCCAAGGTCACCAGTGGGGGCGGGTCACCGGGGAGCTGTTTTTT.

This clonotype appeared a few times. The genes are TRBV5-1 and TRBJ2-7; 7 nucleotides align to TRBD1. CDR1 is SGHRS, CDR2 YFSETQ, per germline. The CDR3 consists of 15 residues. Germline trimming cut 2 bases from V and 2 bases from J; bases unmatched to any gene: 7. The CDR3 loop reads CASSFTDRFPYEQYF. The CDR3, as DNA: TGCGCCAGCAGCTTTACGGACAGGTTTCCCTACGAGCAGTACTTC.